This T cell receptor beta chain derives from a study of blood T cell repertoires in COVID-19. Study as a whole: Material from acute and convalescent COVID-19 was sourced from the United States, Italy and Spain.

Clones were read by immunoSEQ multiplex PCR, and TCRdb kept only the in-frame ones, dropping some. The sample carries about 230,000 clones, 81% recorded once. V lost 7 bases to trimming and J lost 7 bases, with 15 bases between them. This CDR3 comprises 12 residues. The germline CDR1 and CDR2 sequences are SQVTM and ANQGSEA. The source of this sequence is a woman of 80 years or more with acute or convalescent COVID-19. Sequencing was performed on peripheral blood. The chain recombines TRBV29-1 with TRBJ2-3, with D possibly TRBD2 on 5 matching bases. The CDR3 loop is CSASRERNTQYF. Written as DNA, the CDR3 is TGCAGCGCCTCGAGGGAGAGAAATACGCAGTATTTT.